The following is a T cell receptor beta chain sequence with its context. Controls were age- and sex-matched healthy donors. TEMRA cells were FACS-enriched, and CD8+ and CD4+ T cells were isolated negatively. The sample belongs to a study of CD8 T cells in Susac syndrome. Germline V gives CDR1 DFQATT, CDR2 SNEGSKA (reference sequence). This CDR3 is 11 amino acids long. Trimming stripped 7 bases from V and 4 bases from J, with 10 bases between. RNA was extracted with the RNeasy kit, and a quantity of about 0.45 to 1 ug was reverse transcribed using random hexamers. Coverage of TCR beta CDR3 amplification by immunoSEQ multiplex PCR extended to 54 Vbeta and 13 Jbeta. TCRdb reprocessed the immunoSEQ multiplex PCR reads with MiXCR, giving one entry per CDR3 protein. The sample contains some 190,000 distinct CDR3 sequences, over 85% of which appear only once.

The V and J genes are TRBV20-1 and TRBJ1-1; the D is unclear. What was sequenced was CD4+ T cells from PBMCs. The TCR was taken from a human donor in good health. CDR3 coding DNA: TGCAGTGTTACTAGGGTCACTGAAGCTTTCTTT. Amino acids: CSVTRVTEAFF.